The TCR beta chain under discussion was sequenced for a study of monozygotic twins with inflammatory bowel disease. Study-level results: Concordant and discordant twins showed no difference in repertoire similarity, possibly from limited power. Healthy twins shared more clonotypes with others than IBD patients, most markedly active ones.

Using TCRalpha and TCRbeta cDNA, the researchers carried out two nested PCRs that lasted approximately 17 and 9 cycles. TCRdb reprocessed the 5' RACE reads and reports one entry per CDR3 protein, with no DNA. The clone table shows about 160,000 distinct CDR3 sequences, with the ten largest holding roughly 2.3%. CDR3 length equals 17 residues. The germline CDR1 and CDR2 sequences are MNHEY and SVGEGT. As for this clonotype: The antigen is undetermined.

The receptor's source is a human donor with ulcerative colitis or Crohn's disease, or a healthy co-twin of an affected twin (not recorded which). The genes are TRBV6-2 or TRBV6-3 and TRBJ2-2; without DNA, the TCRdb call of TRBD2 cannot be checked. Sequences were obtained from blood. CDR3 amino acids: CASSYGTSEPLTGELFF.